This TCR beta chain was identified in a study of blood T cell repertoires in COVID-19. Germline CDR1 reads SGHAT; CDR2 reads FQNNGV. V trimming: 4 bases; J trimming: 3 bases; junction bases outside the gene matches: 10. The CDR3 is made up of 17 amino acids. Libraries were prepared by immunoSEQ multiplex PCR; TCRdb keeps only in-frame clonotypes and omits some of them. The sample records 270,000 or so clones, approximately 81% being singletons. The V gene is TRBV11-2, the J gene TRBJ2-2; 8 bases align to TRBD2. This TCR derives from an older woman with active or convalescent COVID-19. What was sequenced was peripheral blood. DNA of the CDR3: TGTGCCAGCAGCTCCTACTCGGGGGGGCGAGACACCGGGGAGCTGTTTTTT. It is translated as CASSSYSGGRDTGELFF.